This TCR beta chain was found in a study of shared clonotypes between healthy human individuals. Selected positively for CCR7 and CD45RO-negative, naive CD8 cells excluded terminally differentiated effector memory CD45RA+ cells. Some clones are missing from TCRdb's copy, which holds only in-frame ones; the method was immunoSEQ multiplex PCR. The sample includes over 2,000,000 clones, 90% to 95% of them seen just once. Notes on this clone: One end of the junction varies from germline; a read error may be responsible.

The germline CDR1 and CDR2 sequences are MGHRA and YSYEKL. The CDR3 extends over 15 amino acids. This sequence was found in a man aged 18 to 30 in good health. Some clones in this sample may be carry-over from other donors' samples. The rearrangement joins TRBV4-1 to TRBJ1-2, with D perhaps matching TRBD1 (6 bases). The sample was naive CD8+ T cells from PBMCs. The CDR3 nucleotides read TGCGCCAGCAGCCAGGCTTATGGGGGGGGCTATGGCCACACCTTC. Encoded protein: CASSQAYGGGYGHTF.